This entry describes one TCR beta chain. Its specificity is unknown. Given a much more abundant clone one base away, this may be a read error. This CDR3 is built from 15 residues. In germline, CDR1 is MNHNS, CDR2 SASEGT. Trimming took off 6 bases at V and 4 bases at J, with 15 bases between the two ends. These data originate in a study of regulatory T cells in long-lasting Graves disease. Study-level information: Patients newly diagnosed with Graves' had been on antithyroid drugs for under 3 months.

Time point here: newly diagnosed GD, antithyroid drugs for less than 3 months. Construction of the TCR library relied on RNA isolated from PBMCs. Building the TCR beta libraries relied on iRepertoire HTBI primers, and CDR3 regions underwent Arm-PCR. TCRdb used MiXCR to reprocess the multiplex PCR reads, holding one entry per CDR3 protein. Found here are about 530,000 distinct CDR3 sequences, about 16% of them singletons; the top ten hold roughly 25%. Findings of the study overall: Persistent disease preferred TRBV28, TRBJ1-2 and TRBJ2-5.

This sample was shared with a second study, whose subject was T cells in Graves' hyperthyroidism and ophthalmopathy. That study reports: First-round RT-PCR targeting the TCR CDR3 was performed with the HTBI primer set.

The gene calls are TRBV6-1 and TRBJ2-2; no reliable D call. The sample consisted of peripheral blood mononuclear cells (PBMCs), taken at new diagnosis, from a patient treated with antithyroid drugs. This TCR came from a woman aged 40 to 65 with Graves disease. CDR3 sequence reads: CASRLGVTSTGELFF. The CDR3 DNA sequence: TGTGCCAGCAGATTAGGTGTTACGAGCACCGGGGAGCTGTTTTTT.